This entry concerns a single T cell receptor (beta chain). What it recognizes is unknown. The data were taken from a study of TIL therapy for anti-PD-1-resistant metastatic lung cancer. Background on the study: Patients had a median age of about 50 years (range 38-75).

The time point denotes: pre-treatment sample, taken before nivolumab and TIL therapy. Most excised metastases sampled were pleural nodules or supraclavicular lymph nodes. This was the immunoSEQ v3 assay. Sequencing depth was 1.5 million to 2 million read pairs for survey level, 5-6 million for deep. TCRdb keeps only in-frame clones here, not all; method: immunoSEQ multiplex PCR. Among 95,000 or so clones, 55% to 75% were seen once, and the ten largest hold approximately 11%. Study-wide results and limits: TIL cultures after expansion showed higher clonality and lower diversity than baseline tumor (median about 6% vs 30%).

There are 13 residues in the CDR3. Trimming removed 0 bases at V and 3 bases at J, with 5 bases between. Germline V gives CDR1 MNHEY, CDR2 SVGAGI. The sequences come from tumor tissue, collected at baseline. This chain uses TRBV6-5 with TRBJ1-1; D is uncertain. This sequence originates from a person aged 25 to 80 with non-small cell lung cancer. The CDR3 region has the DNA TGTGCCAGCAGTTACTCCCTGCACACTGAAGCTTTCTTT. Its protein is CASSYSLHTEAFF.